This entry describes one T cell receptor (beta chain). This entry belongs to a study of T cell changes during pregnancy in multiple sclerosis. CDR1 and CDR2 from the germline V gene are SGHKS and YYEKEE (reference sequence). The CDR3 has 15 residues. V lost 2 bases, J lost 8 bases, and 9 bases stayed unmatched. Data came from immunoSEQ multiplex PCR; TCRdb stores just in-frame clones and leaves some out. Of 56,000 or so clones in the sample, around 89% are singletons; the top ten hold approximately 1.7%. The receptor was derived from a female donor with multiple sclerosis, enrolled in a pregnancy study. Sequences were derived from peripheral blood, sampled after pregnancy. The chain links TRBV5-5 to TRBJ1-2; the match to TRBD1 covers 10 bases. CDR3 nucleotides: TGTGCCAGCAGCTTCACCGGGACAGGGGTAGGGGGCTACACCTTC. It is translated as CASSFTGTGVGGYTF.